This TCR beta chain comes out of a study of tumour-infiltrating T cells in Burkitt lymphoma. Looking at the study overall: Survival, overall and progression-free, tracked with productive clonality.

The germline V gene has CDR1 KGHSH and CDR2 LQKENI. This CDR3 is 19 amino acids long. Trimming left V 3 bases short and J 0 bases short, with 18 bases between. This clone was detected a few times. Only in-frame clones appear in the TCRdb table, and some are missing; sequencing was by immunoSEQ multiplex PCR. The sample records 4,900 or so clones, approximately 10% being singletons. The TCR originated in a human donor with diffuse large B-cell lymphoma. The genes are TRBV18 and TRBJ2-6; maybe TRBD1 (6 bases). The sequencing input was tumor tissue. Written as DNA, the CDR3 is TGTGCCAGCTCACCCTACAGGGAGATTTATTCCTCTGGGGCCAACGTCCTGACTTTC. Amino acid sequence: CASSPYREIYSSGANVLTF.